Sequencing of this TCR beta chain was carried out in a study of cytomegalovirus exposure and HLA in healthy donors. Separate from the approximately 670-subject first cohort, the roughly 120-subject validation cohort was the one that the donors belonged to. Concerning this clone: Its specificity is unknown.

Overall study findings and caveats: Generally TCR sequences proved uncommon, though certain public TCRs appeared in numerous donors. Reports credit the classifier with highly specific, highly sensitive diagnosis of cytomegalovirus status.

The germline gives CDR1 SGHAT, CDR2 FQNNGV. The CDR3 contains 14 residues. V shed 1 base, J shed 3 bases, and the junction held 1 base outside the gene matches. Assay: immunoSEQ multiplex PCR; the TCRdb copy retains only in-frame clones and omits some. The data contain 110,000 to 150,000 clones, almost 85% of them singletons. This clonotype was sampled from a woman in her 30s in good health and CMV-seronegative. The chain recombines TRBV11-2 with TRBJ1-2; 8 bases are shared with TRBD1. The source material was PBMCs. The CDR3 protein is CASSLAGGYYGYTF. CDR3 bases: TGTGCCAGCAGCTTAGCAGGGGGCTACTATGGCTACACCTTC.